These 13 T cell receptor beta chains originate from one sample sequenced in a study of Ad26.COV2.S vaccination and SARS-CoV-2 variants. The sample's treatment: 15 to 20 received Ad26.COV2.S at low or high dose, single or two shots; 5 received placebo; per-sample allocation not given. Sampling occurred on day 63 after the first vaccine or placebo injection. The data were produced by immunoSEQ multiplex PCR, yet TCRdb's version contains in-frame clones alone and is incomplete. The table has approximately 420,000 clones, 85% to 90% seen once. The sequences come from peripheral blood, collected in a trial of Ad26.COV2.S vaccine versus placebo. All receptors come from a person between 18 and 65 years old who received the Ad26.COV2.S COVID-19 vaccine or a placebo.

V is TRBV7-9 and J is TRBJ1-2; D is perhaps TRBD1 (6 bases). Germline CDR1 reads SEHNR; CDR2 reads FQNEAQ (reference sequence). V lost 5 bases, J lost 0 bases, and 10 bases lay in between. This CDR3 contains 14 residues. CDR3 amino acids: CASSPDSSNYGYTF. In nucleotides, the CDR3 is TGTGCCAGCAGCCCGGACAGCTCTAACTATGGCTACACCTTC.

This chain links TRBV9 with TRBJ2-1; the match to TRBD2 covers 9 bases. Germline V gives CDR1 SGDLS, CDR2 YYNGEE. The CDR3 length is 14 residues. J gave up 6 bases and V 2 bases, and 3 bases lay outside the gene matches. This chain's CDR3 is CASSVMRGGNEQFF. CDR3 DNA: TGTGCCAGCAGCGTCATGCGGGGGGGCAATGAGCAGTTCTTC.

This clone was seen repeatedly, ten times or more. V gene TRBV2 combines with J gene TRBJ2-2; no definite D call. Germline V gene sequence: CDR1 SNHLY, CDR2 FYNNEI. V was clipped by 7 bases and J by 3 bases, with 9 bases between them. The CDR3 extends over 13 amino acids. CDR3 protein: CASTGWDTGELFF. CDR3 in DNA: TGTGCCAGCACCGGGTGGGACACCGGGGAGCTGTTTTTT.

The J gene is TRBJ1-1, the V gene TRBV27; 9 bases are shared with TRBD1. V lost 5 bases to trimming and J lost 5 bases; unmatched junction nucleotides: 9. In germline, CDR1 is MNHEY, CDR2 SMNVEV (reference sequence). There are 15 residues in the CDR3. CDR3 in amino acids: CASSASGTGLTEAFF. CDR3 sequence (DNA): TGTGCCAGCAGTGCCTCCGGGACAGGGTTGACTGAAGCTTTCTTT.

CDR3 DNA: TGTGCCAGCAGTTTTCGCAGGGGTAATGAAAAACTGTTTTTT. This encodes CASSFRRGNEKLFF. V gene TRBV27 combines with J gene TRBJ1-4; D may be TRBD1 (6 bases). Germline CDR1 MNHEY, CDR2 SMNVEV (reference sequence). The V end was cut by 3 bases, the J end by 4 bases, with 9 bases between. CDR3 length: 14 amino acids. Supplemented by reference TRBV27 and TRBJ1-4, the full variable domain reads EAQVTQNPRYLITVTGKKLTVTCSQNMNHEYMSWYRQDPGLGLRQIYYSMNVEVTDKGDVPEGYKVSRKEKRNFPLILESPSPNQTSLYFCASSFRRGNEKLFFGSGTQLSVL.

The chain uses TRBV7-3 and TRBJ1-1; D is uncertain. Germline lookup yields CDR1 SGHTA and CDR2 FQGTGA. Trimming left V 1 base short and J 4 bases short, with 7 bases between. The length of the CDR3 is 13 residues. CDR3 sequence: CASSLKGGTEAFF. The CDR3 bases are TGTGCCAGCAGCTTAAAGGGCGGCACTGAAGCTTTCTTT.

In its sample, this clone was seen once. V usage is TRBV7-2 and J usage is TRBJ2-2; 7 nucleotides line up with TRBD1. Germline CDR1 reads SGHTA; CDR2 reads FQGNSA. This CDR3 is 18 amino acids long. V was pared by 1 base and J by 1 base, with 9 bases of the junction left unmatched. CDR3 in amino acids: CASSLGGPGTVNTGELFF. The CDR3 DNA reads TGTGCCAGCAGCTTAGGGGGTCCCGGGACAGTGAACACCGGGGAGCTGTTTTTT.

The rearrangement uses TRBV7-9 and TRBJ1-2, with D possibly TRBD1 on 5 matching bases. The V end was cut by 5 bases, the J end by 4 bases, with 14 bases between. There are 14 residues in the CDR3. Germline V gene sequence: CDR1 SEHNR, CDR2 FQNEAQ (reference sequence). For the CDR3, the DNA is TGTGCCAGCAGCCCGGGAGGGGAAGCCTATGGCTACACCTTC. It translates to CASSPGGEAYGYTF.

J is TRBJ2-6 and V is TRBV15; D may be TRBD1 (7 bases). The CDR3 spans 17 residues. The germline gives CDR1 LNHNV, CDR2 YYDKDF (reference sequence). Trimming shortened V by 2 bases and J by 2 bases, and 13 bases separated the two germline ends. CDR3 sequence (DNA): TGTGCCACCAGCAGACTCAGGGGGGCCCCTGGGGCCAACGTCCTGACTTTC. This translates into CATSRLRGAPGANVLTF.

This clone was seen just once. The chain uses TRBV11-2 and TRBJ2-2, with D perhaps TRBD1 or TRBD2 (5 bases each). Germline V gene sequence: CDR1 SGHAT, CDR2 FQNNGV. V was pared by 0 bases and J by 3 bases, with 11 bases between. The CDR3 consists of 16 residues. The CDR3 spells CASSLEGELDTGELFF. The CDR3 nucleotides are TGTGCCAGCAGCTTAGAGGGGGAGTTAGACACCGGGGAGCTGTTTTTT.

The chain recombines TRBV5-6 with TRBJ1-4; D is undetermined. The V end lost 2 bases, the J end lost 8 bases, and 10 bases lay between the germline ends. CDR3 length: 13 residues. In germline, CDR1 is SGHDT, CDR2 YYEEEE. CDR3: CASSFMNKEKLFF. The CDR3 DNA follows: TGTGCCAGCAGCTTTATGAATAAGGAAAAACTGTTTTTT.

This chain joins TRBV6-6 and TRBJ2-3; D perhaps matches TRBD1 (5 bases). The germline CDR1 and CDR2 sequences are MNHNY and SVGAGI (reference sequence). The CDR3 consists of 15 residues. V lost 6 bases and J lost 4, with 17 bases in between. The CDR3 loop is CASSPAQGSPDTQYF. CDR3 bases: TGTGCCAGCAGCCCAGCCCAGGGAAGCCCAGATACGCAGTATTTT.

V is TRBV27 and J is TRBJ2-1; D not certain. The V end was cut by 3 bases, the J end by 4 bases, with 7 bases between. The CDR3 consists of 13 residues. Germline V CDR1 and CDR2: MNHEY, SMNVEV (reference sequence). The CDR3 protein is CASSLRSYNEQFF. For the CDR3, the DNA is TGTGCCAGCAGTTTGCGGTCGTACAATGAGCAGTTCTTC.